Listed below are T cell receptor beta chains from one sample, sequenced in a study of blood T cell repertoires in COVID-19. Here immunoSEQ multiplex PCR was the method, and the copy in TCRdb shows in-frame clones only, minus some. The sample records over 40,000 clones, around 80% being singletons. The sequencing sample was made of peripheral blood. Receptors were obtained from a human donor in a cohort sampled during active COVID-19. CDR3s include the opening cysteine and the closing phenylalanine or tryptophan. The order of the fields is V gene, clone size, J gene, D gene, CDR3 DNA, CDR3 protein. D genes are given only for firm matches. Clone size is stated in some rows and not others, as once, few, many or a class when expanded.

v_call: TRBV7-8
clone_size: .
j_call: TRBJ1-2
d_call: TRBD1
cdr3_nt: TGTGCCAGCAGCTTCCGGGACAGGGGCGACTATGGCTACACCTTC
cdr3_aa: CASSFRDRGDYGYTF

v_call: TRBV7-9
clone_size: .
j_call: TRBJ1-1
d_call: .
cdr3_nt: TGTGCCAGCAGCCCTGGAGGGCGGAACACTGAAGCTTTCTTT
cdr3_aa: CASSPGGRNTEAFF

v_call: TRBV6-6
clone_size: .
j_call: TRBJ1-1
d_call: .
cdr3_nt: TGTGCCAGCAGTTACGACTTTGAAGCTTTCTTT
cdr3_aa: CASSYDFEAFF

v_call: TRBV4-1
clone_size: once
j_call: TRBJ1-1
d_call: .
cdr3_nt: TGCGCCAGCAGCCGAGGGTTCATGAGCACTGAAGCTTTCTTT
cdr3_aa: CASSRGFMSTEAFF

v_call: TRBV7-2
clone_size: .
j_call: TRBJ2-5
d_call: TRBD2
cdr3_nt: TGTGCCAGCAGCGGTGTTTCGGGACTAGCCCAGGAGACCCAGTACTTC
cdr3_aa: CASSGVSGLAQETQYF

v_call: TRBV7-8
clone_size: .
j_call: TRBJ1-1
d_call: .
cdr3_nt: TGTGCCAGCAGCCCGCAGGCGAACACTGAAGCTTTCTTT
cdr3_aa: CASSPQANTEAFF

v_call: TRBV28
clone_size: .
j_call: TRBJ2-3
d_call: TRBD2
cdr3_nt: TGTGCCAGCAGACGAAGCGGGAGTGGTGTGGATACGCAGTATTTT
cdr3_aa: CASRRSGSGVDTQYF

v_call: TRBV25-1
clone_size: .
j_call: TRBJ1-2
d_call: TRBD1
cdr3_nt: TGTGCCAGCAGTGGTGTCCGGGACAGGGGGCTGGGTGGCTACACCTTC
cdr3_aa: CASSGVRDRGLGGYTF

v_call: TRBV14
clone_size: once
j_call: TRBJ2-7
d_call: .
cdr3_nt: TGTGCCAGCAGCTCCTACATTTTCCCACAGCAGCAGTACTTC
cdr3_aa: CASSSYIFPQQQYF

v_call: TRBV7-2
clone_size: .
j_call: TRBJ2-7
d_call: .
cdr3_nt: TGTGCCAGCAGCTTTGGCGGGGCCCCCTACGAGCAGTACTTC
cdr3_aa: CASSFGGAPYEQYF

v_call: TRBV2
clone_size: once
j_call: TRBJ1-4
d_call: .
cdr3_nt: TGTGCCAGCAGTGACAGTTGGACTAATGAAAAACTGTTTTTT
cdr3_aa: CASSDSWTNEKLFF

v_call: TRBV7-9
clone_size: .
j_call: TRBJ2-3
d_call: TRBD2
cdr3_nt: TGTGCCAGCAGCTTAACTCGCGGGGGGGTTTGGGGCACAGATACGCAGTATTTT
cdr3_aa: CASSLTRGGVWGTDTQYF

v_call: TRBV7-9
clone_size: .
j_call: TRBJ1-6
d_call: .
cdr3_nt: TGTGCCAGCAGGGGACTAAGGGGGGATAATTCACCCCTCCACTTT
cdr3_aa: CASRGLRGDNSPLHF

v_call: TRBV19
clone_size: few
j_call: TRBJ1-5
d_call: TRBD1
cdr3_nt: TGTGCCAGTCACAGGGGGCGGAATCAGCCCCAGCATTTT
cdr3_aa: CASHRGRNQPQHF

v_call: TRBV5-4
clone_size: .
j_call: TRBJ2-1
d_call: TRBD2
cdr3_nt: TGTGCCAGCAGCTCGGGACTAGCGGGAGCTTTGACTAATGAGCAGTTCTTC
cdr3_aa: CASSSGLAGALTNEQFF

v_call: TRBV29-1
clone_size: .
j_call: TRBJ2-7
d_call: .
cdr3_nt: TGCAGCGTTGTTCACCATACAGGGCGCTCCTACGAGCAGTACTTC
cdr3_aa: CSVVHHTGRSYEQYF

v_call: TRBV18
clone_size: .
j_call: TRBJ2-6
d_call: .
cdr3_nt: TGTGCCAGCTCACTTCCAGTCTCTGGGGCCAACGTCCTGACTTTC
cdr3_aa: CASSLPVSGANVLTF

v_call: TRBV19
clone_size: .
j_call: TRBJ1-4
d_call: .
cdr3_nt: TGTGCCAGTAGTAACCCCAGGGGAAAGTACCGGGAAAAACTGTTTTTT
cdr3_aa: CASSNPRGKYREKLFF

v_call: TRBV27
clone_size: once
j_call: TRBJ2-5
d_call: TRBD1
cdr3_nt: TGTGCCAGCAGGACAGGGCGAGAGACCCAGTACTTC
cdr3_aa: CASRTGRETQYF

v_call: TRBV24-1
clone_size: .
j_call: TRBJ1-5
d_call: TRBD1
cdr3_nt: TGTGCCACCAGTGACCGGACAGGGGGCAATCAGCCCCAGCATTTT
cdr3_aa: CATSDRTGGNQPQHF

v_call: TRBV28
clone_size: .
j_call: TRBJ2-3
d_call: TRBD2
cdr3_nt: TGTGCCAGCAGTTTTTACGGGAGGGCCGTAGGAGATACGCAGTATTTT
cdr3_aa: CASSFYGRAVGDTQYF

v_call: TRBV9
clone_size: once
j_call: TRBJ2-1
d_call: TRBD2
cdr3_nt: TGTGCCAGCAGCGTAGGTCCGGGGGGGAGTAAAAATGAGCAGTTCTTC
cdr3_aa: CASSVGPGGSKNEQFF

v_call: TRBV7-8
clone_size: .
j_call: TRBJ2-5
d_call: TRBD1
cdr3_nt: TGTGCCAGCAGCTTAACGACAGGGGGCGGCGAGACCCAGTACTTC
cdr3_aa: CASSLTTGGGETQYF

v_call: TRBV11-3
clone_size: .
j_call: TRBJ1-3
d_call: .
cdr3_nt: TGTGCCAGCAGCTTTCAAGGGGAAAACACCATATATTTT
cdr3_aa: CASSFQGENTIYF

v_call: TRBV29-1
clone_size: .
j_call: TRBJ2-7
d_call: .
cdr3_nt: TGCAGCGTTGAAACGGACACCTACGAGCAGTACTTC
cdr3_aa: CSVETDTYEQYF

v_call: TRBV2
clone_size: .
j_call: TRBJ2-7
d_call: .
cdr3_nt: TGTGCCAGCAGTGAACAGGGCCCCCAGTACTTC
cdr3_aa: CASSEQGPQYF

v_call: TRBV15
clone_size: .
j_call: TRBJ1-5
d_call: .
cdr3_nt: TGTGCCACCAGCAGCAGTCTGAATCAGCCCCAGCATTTT
cdr3_aa: CATSSSLNQPQHF

v_call: TRBV19
clone_size: .
j_call: TRBJ2-5
d_call: .
cdr3_nt: TGTGCCAGTAGTGCGCGCGGGGCTTGGGAGACCCAGTACTTC
cdr3_aa: CASSARGAWETQYF

v_call: TRBV5-1
clone_size: .
j_call: TRBJ2-3
d_call: TRBD2
cdr3_nt: TGCGCCAGCAAACTAGCGTTCGCAGATACGCAGTATTTT
cdr3_aa: CASKLAFADTQYF

v_call: TRBV29-1
clone_size: .
j_call: TRBJ1-3
d_call: .
cdr3_nt: TGCAGCGTTACTATCTCTGGAAACACCATATATTTT
cdr3_aa: CSVTISGNTIYF

v_call: TRBV6-5
clone_size: .
j_call: TRBJ1-2
d_call: TRBD1
cdr3_nt: TGTGCCAGCAGCCTAGACAGGGTGGGTGGCTACACCTTC
cdr3_aa: CASSLDRVGGYTF

v_call: TRBV6-2/TRBV6-3
clone_size: .
j_call: TRBJ1-1
d_call: .
cdr3_nt: TGTGCCAGCAGTTGGGCTTTACAGGGTAAAAGGTACACTGAAGCTTTCTTT
cdr3_aa: CASSWALQGKRYTEAFF

v_call: TRBV7-2
clone_size: .
j_call: TRBJ2-5
d_call: .
cdr3_nt: TGTGCCAGCAGCTCCGGAGCCCTAGCACAAGAGACCCAGTACTTC
cdr3_aa: CASSSGALAQETQYF

v_call: TRBV27
clone_size: .
j_call: TRBJ2-3
d_call: .
cdr3_nt: TGTGCCAGCAGCGATAGACAAGGCGTGACAGATACGCAGTATTTT
cdr3_aa: CASSDRQGVTDTQYF

v_call: TRBV7-6
clone_size: .
j_call: TRBJ2-7
d_call: .
cdr3_nt: TGTGCCAGCAGCCCATGGGACACGTCCTACGAGCAGTACTTC
cdr3_aa: CASSPWDTSYEQYF